Sequencing of this TCR beta chain was carried out in a study of blood T cell repertoires in COVID-19. Study processing details: Nucleated cell number was recorded as an estimate derived from reference gene primer amplification. Sequencing was performed with immunoSEQ multiplex PCR; in TCRdb, only in-frame clones are kept and a portion is missing. The V and J calls and clone size were taken over from that table, and D and trimming were inferred from the DNA. The sample consists of 400,000 to 500,000 clones, 85% to 90% of them appearing once. Note on this clone: The same CDR3 is also encoded by other DNA sequences in this sample.

V was clipped by 5 bases and J by 0 bases, with 7 bases between them. Germline assignment: CDR1 KGHDR and CDR2 SFDVKD. This CDR3 comprises 14 residues. Sequenced sample: PBMCs or T cells enriched from blood (not recorded which). This clonotype was obtained from a woman aged 40 to 55 who had recovered from COVID-19. V usage is TRBV24-1 and J usage is TRBJ1-5; D unclear. CDR3 sequence: CATSAGYSNQPQHF. As DNA, the CDR3 is TGTGCCACCAGTGCGGGGTATAGCAATCAGCCCCAGCATTTT.